This passage covers 30 T cell receptor beta chains from one sample sequenced in a study of cytomegalovirus exposure and HLA in healthy donors. With 60 Vbeta and 13 Jbeta primers, the PCR was carried out. Repertoires were generated with immunoSEQ multiplex PCR, while TCRdb's copy carries only in-frame clones and drops some. The sample records about 130,000 clones, around 77% being singletons. The sample was PBMCs. These receptors were taken from a man aged 25-40 years in good health and CMV-seronegative.

The V gene is TRBV29-1, the J gene TRBJ1-2, with 11 positions matching TRBD1. With 7 bases clipped from V and 8 bases from J, the junction kept 6 bases outside the gene matches. The CDR3 length is 12 residues. The germline V gene encodes CDR1 SQVTM and CDR2 ANQGSEA. The CDR3 region is CSGGQGAGGYTF. CDR3 DNA: TGCAGCGGAGGACAGGGGGCAGGCGGCTACACCTTC.

V usage is TRBV13 and J usage is TRBJ2-7; 7 nucleotides align to TRBD2. J gave up 6 bases and V 5 bases, and 13 bases lay outside the gene matches. This CDR3 has 15 residues. Germline V gene sequence: CDR1 PRHDT, CDR2 FYEKMQ (reference sequence). The chain's CDR3 is CASSRAQRDLPEQYF. CDR3 coding DNA: TGTGCCAGCAGCCGGGCCCAGCGGGACCTCCCCGAGCAGTACTTC.

The chain couples TRBV28 to TRBJ2-4, with D possibly TRBD2 on 6 matching bases. CDR1 and CDR2 from the germline V gene are MDHEN and SYDVKM. V was pared by 2 bases and J by 9 bases, with 11 bases between. The CDR3 sequence is 13 residues long. CDR3 in amino acids: CASSLPGATIQYF. Here the CDR3 DNA reads TGTGCCAGCAGTTTACCGGGAGCGACCATTCAGTACTTC.

This sequence joins TRBV4-2 and TRBJ1-1, with 8 bases identical to TRBD1. Trimming cost V 4 bases and J 3 bases; bases outside gene matches: 7. The CDR3 has 15 amino acids. Germline assignment: CDR1 LGHNA and CDR2 YNFKEQ. CDR3 coding DNA: TGTGCCAGCAGCCCTCACAGGGGGTTGGACACTGAAGCTTTCTTT. This gives the protein CASSPHRGLDTEAFF.

The chain is built from TRBV10-3 and TRBJ2-3, with 8 bases identical to TRBD2. There are 15 residues in the CDR3. Per the germline V gene, CDR1 is ENHRY and CDR2 is SYGVKD. V lost 7 bases, J lost 2 bases, and 8 bases stayed unmatched. CDR3 amino acids: CAITRGGRITDTQYF. Written as DNA, the CDR3 is TGTGCCATCACGCGCGGGGGGCGGATCACAGATACGCAGTATTTT.

This sequence joins TRBV19 and TRBJ2-5; TRBD1 is a possible D gene (6 bases). CDR3 length equals 16 residues. Trimming shortened V by 2 bases and J by 2 bases, and 15 bases separated the two germline ends. Germline V CDR1 and CDR2: LNHDA, SQIVND (reference sequence). The CDR3 DNA sequence: TGTGCCAGTAGTATACTACCCCAGAGGGGGCAAGAGACCCAGTACTTC. It is translated as CASSILPQRGQETQYF.

The rearrangement uses TRBV19 and TRBJ2-5; D may be TRBD2 (5 bases). Germline loops: CDR1 LNHDA, CDR2 SQIVND (reference sequence). The length of the CDR3 is 13 residues. The V and J ends lost 1 base and 5 bases respectively, with 8 bases between them. This CDR3 reads CASSIGGWETQYF. The CDR3 coding sequence is TGTGCCAGTAGTATAGGAGGGTGGGAGACCCAGTACTTC.

The chain combines TRBV7-4 with TRBJ1-5; 9 bases line up with TRBD1. V lost 3 bases, J lost 4 bases, and 4 bases stayed unmatched. The CDR3 has 15 residues. Germline V CDR1 and CDR2: SGHVT, SQSDAQ. The CDR3 DNA follows: TGTGCCAGCAGCTTTAAGGGGACAGGGAATCAGCCCCAGCATTTT. Amino acids: CASSFKGTGNQPQHF. Drawing the rest from reference TRBV7-4 and TRBJ1-5, the complete variable domain is GAGVSQSPRYKVAKRGRDVALRCDSISGHVTLYWYRQTLGQGSEVLTYSQSDAQRDKSGRPSGRFSAERPERSVSTLKIQRTEQGDSAVYLCASSFKGTGNQPQHFGDGTRLSIL.

This clone was detected only a few times. The chain combines TRBV19 with TRBJ1-5; D is ambiguous. This CDR3 region has 12 residues. The germline V gene has CDR1 LNHDA and CDR2 SQIVND (reference sequence). Trimming took 5 bases from V and 9 from J, leaving 11 bases between them. DNA for the CDR3: TGTGCCAGTAGTTCCAATCCCGGGCCCCAGCATTTT. Translating it yields CASSSNPGPQHF.

V usage is TRBV27 and J usage is TRBJ2-3; TRBD2 matches 7 bases. The CDR3 runs 14 residues. V dropped 2 bases and J dropped 4; count of bases not matched to a gene: 3. Germline V lookup: CDR1 MNHEY, CDR2 SMNVEV (reference sequence). CDR3 DNA sequence: TGTGCCAGCAGTTTACTCGCGGGGGCAGATACGCAGTATTTT. Encoded protein: CASSLLAGADTQYF.

The chain combines TRBV10-3 with TRBJ2-7; D is perhaps TRBD2 (5 bases). This CDR3 has 14 amino acids. Germline V gene sequence: CDR1 ENHRY, CDR2 SYGVKD. Trimming shortened V by 2 bases and J by 3 bases, and 11 bases separated the two germline ends. The CDR3 nucleotides read TGTGCCATCAGTGAGCAGAGGGATGGCTACGAGCAGTACTTC. Translating gives CAISEQRDGYEQYF.

This clone has just a few counts. V gene TRBV19 combines with J gene TRBJ1-1; no firm D call. The CDR3 loop spans 13 amino acids. V lost 9 bases, J lost 0 bases, and 11 bases lay in between. The germline V gene has CDR1 LNHDA and CDR2 SQIVND (reference sequence). For the CDR3, the DNA is TGTGCCAGCGCGACATATCTGAACACTGAAGCTTTCTTT. Translating gives CASATYLNTEAFF. Full variable domain (outside the CDR3, taken from reference TRBV19 and TRBJ1-1): DGGITQSPKYLFRKEGQNVTLSCEQNLNHDAMYWYRQDPGQGLRLIYYSQIVNDFQKGDIAEGYSVSREKKESFPLTVTSAQKNPTAFYLCASATYLNTEAFFGQGTRLTVV.

This rearrangement joins TRBV19 to TRBJ2-4, with 7 bases fitting TRBD1. V was clipped by 7 bases and J by 9 bases; unmatched bases: 3. The CDR3 is 11 residues long. Germline values: CDR1 LNHDA, CDR2 SQIVND (reference sequence). In DNA form, the CDR3 reads TGTGCCAGTACGACAGGGAGCATTCAGTACTTC. This codes for CASTTGSIQYF.

The chain recombines TRBV2 with TRBJ2-2; TRBD2 matches 9 bases. The CDR3 is 15 amino acids. Trimming at V came to 8 bases and at J to 5 bases, leaving 9 bases not matched to a gene. Germline loops: CDR1 SNHLY, CDR2 FYNNEI. The CDR3 here is CASAGGGAWTGELFF. As DNA, the CDR3 is TGTGCCAGCGCTGGCGGGGGGGCTTGGACCGGGGAGCTGTTTTTT.

The genes are TRBV5-3 and TRBJ2-5, with 10 bases aligning to TRBD2. TRBV5-3 is an open reading frame, and its role is uncertain. V was clipped by 5 bases and J by 1 base; unmatched bases: 5. The CDR3 is 15 residues long. CDR3 DNA sequence: TGTGCCAGAAGGGCCAGCGGGGGGGCCCAAGAGACCCAGTACTTC. It specifies CARRASGGAQETQYF.

V and J are TRBV28 and TRBJ2-3; 10 positions agree with TRBD2. The CDR3 is 13 residues long. Germline assignment: CDR1 MDHEN and CDR2 SYDVKM. Trimming took 7 bases from V and 8 from J; bases not matched to a gene: 6. The CDR3, as DNA: TGTGCCAGCAAGGGACTAGCGCTGGGTACGCAGTATTTT. Protein: CASKGLALGTQYF.

V usage is TRBV4-1 and J usage is TRBJ1-6; TRBD1 might be the D (6 bases). Germline CDR1 is MGHRA and CDR2 is YSYEKL. This CDR3 is 15 amino acids long. V was cut by 1 base and J by 9 bases, with 13 bases left in between. CDR3 residues: CASSQGTGSVSPLHF. The CDR3 DNA reads TGCGCCAGCAGCCAAGGCACAGGGTCGGTTTCACCCCTCCACTTT.

The chain recombines TRBV5-8 with TRBJ1-5; 8 bases align to TRBD1. J gave up 0 bases and V 1 base, and 6 bases lay outside the gene matches. The CDR3 runs to 17 residues. The V gene's germline CDR1 is SGHTS and CDR2 YDEGEE. This CDR3 is CASSLRTGFPSNQPQHF. CDR3 nucleotides: TGTGCCAGCAGCTTGAGGACAGGGTTTCCTAGCAATCAGCCCCAGCATTTT.

The chain links TRBV29-1 to TRBJ1-1; tentatively, D is TRBD1 (5 bases). V was shortened by 8 bases and J by 6 bases, with 19 bases between the two germline ends. This CDR3 has 13 amino acids. Per the germline V gene, CDR1 is SQVTM and CDR2 is ANQGSEA. CDR3 sequence (DNA): TGCAGCTCGAGACAGACCACCCTCTCTGAAGCTTTCTTT. Amino acids: CSSRQTTLSEAFF.

The genes are TRBV5-1 and TRBJ1-3; TRBD1 matches 9 bases. Germline V gene data show CDR1 as SGHRS and CDR2 as YFSETQ. The CDR3 is 16 residues long. V shed 2 bases, J shed 1 base, and the junction held 4 bases outside the gene matches. DNA for the CDR3: TGCGCCAGCAGCTTAACCGGGACAGGGTCTGGAAACACCATATATTTT. Translating gives CASSLTGTGSGNTIYF.

The gene calls are TRBV28 and TRBJ1-5; D may be TRBD1 (5 bases). Trimming shortened V by 10 bases and J by 1 base, and 17 bases separated the two germline ends. Germline V gene lookup returns CDR1 MDHEN and CDR2 SYDVKM. There are 15 residues in the CDR3. This CDR3 reads CATKGMRLSNQPQHF. In DNA form, the CDR3 reads TGTGCCACCAAGGGGATGCGGCTAAGCAATCAGCCCCAGCATTTT.

The chain combines TRBV6-5 with TRBJ1-5, with D maybe TRBD1 (6 bases). The germline gives CDR1 MNHEY, CDR2 SVGAGI. The CDR3 totals 15 residues. V was pared by 6 bases and J by 3 bases, with 15 bases between. The CDR3 is CASRYSDSPNQPQHF. DNA for the CDR3: TGTGCCAGCAGATATTCGGACAGCCCCAATCAGCCCCAGCATTTT.

The chain employs TRBV7-2 and TRBJ1-5; 10 nucleotides match TRBD1. Trimming removed 5 bases from V and 4 bases from J; junction bases left unmatched: 11. The length of the CDR3 is 17 residues. Per the germline V gene, CDR1 is SGHTA and CDR2 is FQGNSA. CDR3 DNA sequence: TGTGCCAGCAGCCCTCCGACAGGGGGCTTGTGGAATCAGCCCCAGCATTTT. Protein sequence: CASSPPTGGLWNQPQHF.

This chain links TRBV6-5 with TRBJ2-5, with 7 bases matching TRBD1. J lost 3 bases, V lost 6 bases, and 4 bases had no gene match. The CDR3 contains 13 residues. Germline-derived CDR1 and CDR2 are MNHEY and SVGAGI. The CDR3: CASSLGTEETQYF. The CDR3 region has the DNA TGTGCCAGCAGCCTCGGGACAGAAGAGACCCAGTACTTC.

The rearrangement uses TRBV19 and TRBJ2-6; no clear D. CDR3 length: 15 amino acids. Looked up from germline, CDR1 is LNHDA and CDR2 is SQIVND (reference sequence). Between the trimmed V and J ends, which lost 2 bases and 2 bases, there was a span of 7 bases. The CDR3 loop is CASSIFAAGANVLTF. CDR3 DNA sequence: TGTGCCAGTAGTATATTTGCAGCTGGGGCCAACGTCCTGACTTTC.

This sequence joins TRBV27 and TRBJ2-1, with 7 bases that match TRBD2. The V gene's germline CDR1 is MNHEY and CDR2 SMNVEV (reference sequence). This CDR3 has 15 residues. Unmatched junction bases numbered 16, after V lost 10 bases and J lost 7 bases. The CDR3 loop reads CATTRSSGVVNEQFF. The CDR3 region has the DNA TGTGCCACAACCCGCTCCAGCGGGGTTGTGAATGAGCAGTTCTTC.

The rearrangement uses TRBV19 and TRBJ1-1; TRBD1 agrees at 9 bases. The germline gives CDR1 LNHDA, CDR2 SQIVND (reference sequence). The CDR3 contains 15 residues. The ends lost 10 bases at V and 6 bases at J; junction bases unmatched: 15. DNA for the CDR3: TGTGCCAATAGCCCCTACGACAGGGGGTCCGCTGAAGCTTTCTTT. Amino acids: CANSPYDRGSAEAFF. The whole variable domain, remainder taken from reference TRBV19 and TRBJ1-1, is DGGITQSPKYLFRKEGQNVTLSCEQNLNHDAMYWYRQDPGQGLRLIYYSQIVNDFQKGDIAEGYSVSREKKESFPLTVTSAQKNPTAFYLCANSPYDRGSAEAFFGQGTRLTVV.

The chain carries TRBV7-2 and TRBJ1-6; no firm D call. With 0 bases removed from V and 1 base from J, the gap between germline ends came to 10 bases. CDR3 length: 17 residues. Germline V lookup: CDR1 SGHTA, CDR2 FQGNSA. CDR3 residues: CASSLAPTESYNSPLHF. CDR3 nucleotides: TGTGCCAGCAGCTTAGCGCCCACTGAATCCTATAATTCACCCCTCCACTTT.

The chain joins TRBV29-1 to TRBJ1-3; TRBD1 matches 7 bases. V dropped 4 bases and J dropped 4; count of bases not matched to a gene: 7. Looked up from germline, CDR1 is SQVTM and CDR2 is ANQGSEA. The CDR3 sequence is 14 residues long. In DNA form, the CDR3 reads TGCAGCGTTGGGGACAGCCTCTCAGGAAACACCATATATTTT. Protein product: CSVGDSLSGNTIYF. Full variable domain (remainder filled in from reference TRBV29-1 and TRBJ1-3): SAVISQKPSRDICQRGTSLTIQCQVDSQVTMMFWYRQQPGQSLTLIATANQGSEATYESGFVIDKFPISRPNLTFSTLTVSNMSPEDSSIYLCSVGDSLSGNTIYFGEGSWLTVV.

The chain combines TRBV6-5 with TRBJ2-7, with TRBD1 identical over 11 bases. Trimming took 0 bases from V and 7 from J; bases not matched to a gene: 8. Germline V gives CDR1 MNHEY, CDR2 SVGAGI. The CDR3 has 16 amino acids. The CDR3 sequence: CASSYSPGQGAREQYF. The CDR3 DNA follows: TGTGCCAGCAGTTACTCGCCCGGACAGGGGGCGCGGGAGCAGTACTTC.